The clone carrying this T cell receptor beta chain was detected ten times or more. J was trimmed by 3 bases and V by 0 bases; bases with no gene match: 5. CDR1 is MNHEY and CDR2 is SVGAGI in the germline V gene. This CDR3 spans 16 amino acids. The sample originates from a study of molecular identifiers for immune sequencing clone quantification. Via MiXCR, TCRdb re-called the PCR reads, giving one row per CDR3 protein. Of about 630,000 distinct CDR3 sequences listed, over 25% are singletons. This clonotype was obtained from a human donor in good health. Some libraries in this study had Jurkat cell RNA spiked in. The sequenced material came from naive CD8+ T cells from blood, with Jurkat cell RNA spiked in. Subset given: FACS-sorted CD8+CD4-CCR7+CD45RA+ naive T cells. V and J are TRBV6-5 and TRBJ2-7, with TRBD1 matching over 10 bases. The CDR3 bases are TGTGCCAGCAGTTACTCCCTCCGGGACAGGGGCTACGAGCAGTACTTC. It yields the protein CASSYSLRDRGYEQYF.